The rows below give T cell receptor beta chains drawn from one sample of a study of shared clonotypes between healthy human individuals. Using immunoSEQ multiplex PCR, the repertoire was profiled, and TCRdb retains in-frame clones only, with some absent. The repertoire holds over 850,000 clones, with around 82% as singletons. The sequenced material came from memory CD4+ T cells from PBMCs. The receptors were sampled from a man younger than 35 in good health. Some clones in this sample may be carry-over from other donors' samples. Each CDR3 is given with its conserved first and last residue. The order of the fields is clone size, D gene, J gene, V gene, CDR3 protein, CDR3 DNA. A D gene is named only where the DNA matches it firmly. Size is omitted from some rows. Given values are once, few, many or a class for expanded clones.

>.|TRBD2|TRBJ2-1|TRBV11-2
CASTSSGPYNEQFF
TGTGCCAGCACCTCTAGCGGACCCTACAATGAGCAGTTCTTC
>once|TRBD1|TRBJ2-3|TRBV29-1
CSVGTGYTDTQYF
TGCAGCGTTGGGACAGGGTACACAGATACGCAGTATTTT
>.|TRBD1|TRBJ1-2|TRBV27
CASSSGTGGYGYTF
TGTGCCAGCAGTTCAGGGACAGGGGGATATGGCTACACCTTC
>.|.|TRBJ1-4|TRBV2
CASYLDGSNEKLFF
TGTGCCAGCTATTTAGATGGATCTAATGAAAAACTGTTTTTT
>.|.|TRBJ2-7|TRBV5-5
CASSSLPLTSSEQYF
TGTGCCAGCAGCTCCCTCCCTCTTACTAGCAGCGAGCAGTACTTC
>.|TRBD2|TRBJ2-3|TRBV7-2
CASSLALALAGGTDTQYF
TGTGCCAGCAGCTTAGCCTTAGCATTAGCGGGAGGCACAGATACGCAGTATTTT
>.|TRBD1|TRBJ2-7|TRBV18
CASSPSRDRGNEQYF
TGTGCCAGCTCACCGTCCCGGGACAGGGGAAACGAGCAGTACTTC
>.|.|TRBJ2-3|TRBV28
CASSQPLEDTQYF
TGTGCCAGCAGTCAACCCCTGGAAGATACGCAGTATTTT
>few|.|TRBJ2-1|TRBV19
CASRTSNGGGEQFF
TGTGCCAGTCGCACTAGCAACGGAGGAGGTGAGCAGTTCTTC
>.|.|TRBJ1-5|TRBV7-2
CASSLGAAQFQPQHF
TGTGCCAGCAGCTTAGGGGCAGCTCAGTTTCAGCCCCAGCATTTT
>.|.|TRBJ2-2|TRBV6-5
CASSLGGGITGELFF
TGTGCCAGCAGTTTAGGGGGAGGGATTACCGGGGAGCTGTTTTTT
>.|TRBD1|TRBJ1-1|TRBV5-1
CASSLAAGGQPEAFF
TGCGCCAGCAGCTTGGCGGCAGGGGGGCAACCTGAAGCTTTCTTT
>.|.|TRBJ2-3|TRBV2
CASSDSGSTQYF
TGTGCCAGCAGTGATTCAGGGTCTACGCAGTATTTT
>once|.|TRBJ2-2|TRBV28
CASSLVGGELFF
TGTGCCAGCAGTTTGGTCGGCGGGGAGCTGTTTTTT
>.|.|TRBJ2-2|TRBV11-3
CASKPSGTGELFF
TGTGCCAGCAAACCATCGGGGACCGGGGAGCTGTTTTTT